The 19 T cell receptor beta chains below all came from one sample that was sequenced in a study of T cell repertoires in cytomegalovirus infection. Their antigens remain unidentified. TCRdb analysed the reads with MiXCR anew, one entry per CDR3 protein. Of about 700,000 distinct CDR3 sequences listed, roughly 30% are singletons. The sequencing used cultured PBMCs, collected from culture after CMV antigen stimulation. The receptor source for this set is a human donor in good health (CMV status not recorded). Some clones in this sample may be carry-over from other donors' samples.

The chain links TRBV6-2 or TRBV6-3 to TRBJ2-1; possibly TRBD2 for D (5 bases). Germline CDR1 MNHEY, CDR2 SVGEGT. The V and J ends lost 2 bases and 0 bases respectively, with 17 bases between them. The CDR3 is made up of 18 amino acids. The CDR3 region has the DNA TGTGCCAGCAGTTACCAAACTAGTTACACTAGCTCCTACAATGAGCAGTTCTTC. Translating it yields CASSYQTSYTSSYNEQFF.

This clonotype was counted a few times. The chain employs TRBV14 and TRBJ1-2; TRBD1 might be the D (5 bases). The CDR3 is 17 residues long. Trimming shortened V by 2 bases and J by 7 bases, and 23 bases separated the two germline ends. Germline V lookup: CDR1 SGHDN, CDR2 FVKESK. CDR3 region: CASSQTSKNLQGFGYTF. As DNA, the CDR3 is TGTGCCAGCAGCCAAACCTCAAAAAACCTTCAGGGATTTGGCTACACCTTC.

V is TRBV5-1 and J is TRBJ1-1, with D tentatively TRBD1 (5 bases). Germline-derived CDR1 and CDR2 are SGHRS and YFSETQ. The CDR3 spans 14 residues. With 4 bases removed from V and 6 bases from J, the gap between germline ends came to 16 bases. The CDR3 sequence: CASSPRDLRSEAFF. The CDR3 DNA reads TGCGCCAGCAGCCCTAGGGACCTGAGGTCTGAAGCTTTCTTT. The variable domain in full, completed from reference TRBV5-1 and TRBJ1-1, reads KAGVTQTPRYLIKTRGQQVTLSCSPISGHRSVSWYQQTPGQGLQFLFEYFSETQRNKGNFPGRFSGRQFSNSRSEMNVSTLELGDSALYLCASSPRDLRSEAFFGQGTRLTVV.

The rearrangement links TRBV9 to TRBJ2-3; possible D gene TRBD2, 6 bases. From germline, CDR1 is SGDLS and CDR2 YYNGEE. Trimming shortened V by 0 bases and J by 2 bases, and 10 bases separated the two germline ends. This CDR3 contains 15 residues. The CDR3 region is CASSVDGGPTDTQYF. Here the CDR3 DNA reads TGTGCCAGCAGCGTAGATGGAGGGCCCACAGATACGCAGTATTTT.

This clonotype was detected ten times or more. The V gene is TRBV7-9, the J gene TRBJ2-1; TRBD2 is a possible D gene (6 bases). V was trimmed by 5 bases and J by 9 bases, leaving 20 bases between them. Per germline, CDR1 SEHNR and CDR2 FQNEAQ (reference sequence). The CDR3 contains 15 residues. The CDR3 here is CASSDPGELNVEQFF. CDR3 bases: TGTGCCAGCAGCGACCCGGGAGAGCTAAACGTTGAGCAGTTCTTC.

This chain's CDR3 is CASSFERGRDTQYF. The CDR3 nucleotides are TGTGCCAGCAGCTTCGAAAGGGGGAGAGATACGCAGTATTTT. V gene TRBV7-8 combines with J gene TRBJ2-3, with D perhaps TRBD1 (6 bases). Germline values: CDR1 SGHVS, CDR2 FQNEAQ. Deletions cut 3 bases from V and 5 bases from J, with 12 bases between. This CDR3 is built from 14 residues.

This clonotype was seen repeatedly, ten times or more. The chain couples TRBV7-8 to TRBJ1-2; 9 bases are shared with TRBD1. Trimming took 7 bases from V and 1 from J; bases not matched to a gene: 7. CDR1 SGHVS and CDR2 FQNEAQ come from the germline V gene. This CDR3 contains 15 residues. The CDR3 coding sequence is TGTGCCAGCACCCCGCGGGACAGGGTTAACTATGGCTACACCTTC. Translating it yields CASTPRDRVNYGYTF.

The chain uses TRBV6-1 and TRBJ2-1, with a tentative D call TRBD2 (5 bases). V shed 7 bases and J shed 0 bases, with 13 bases lying between them. The CDR3 runs to 15 residues. CDR1 and CDR2 from the germline V gene are MNHNS and SASEGT. The CDR3 coding sequence is TGTGCCAGCAAGCCGCGGGCGGTCTCCTACAATGAGCAGTTCTTC. Residues: CASKPRAVSYNEQFF.

The rearrangement joins TRBV20-1 to TRBJ1-2; 8 bases line up with TRBD1. CDR1 is DFQATT, CDR2 SNEGSKA, per germline (reference sequence). With 0 bases clipped from V and 4 bases from J, the junction kept 10 bases outside the gene matches. This CDR3 comprises 16 residues. The CDR3 coding sequence is TGCAGTGCTAGAGAGGACAGGGTTCGAATCGGCTATGGCTACACCTTC. This encodes CSAREDRVRIGYGYTF.

The V and J genes are TRBV12-3 or TRBV12-4 and TRBJ1-1; TRBD1 matches 10 bases. Trimming took 5 bases from V and 4 from J; bases not matched to a gene: 4. This CDR3 has 14 residues. CDR3: CASSGGQGITEAFF. CDR3 in DNA: TGTGCCAGCAGTGGGGGACAGGGGATCACTGAAGCTTTCTTT.

This clonotype has just a few counts. The genes are TRBV4-1 and TRBJ2-1; possible D gene TRBD2, 5 bases. The CDR3 contains 14 residues. The V gene lost 8 bases and the J gene lost 2 bases, with 13 bases spanning the gap. Germline V gives CDR1 MGHRA, CDR2 YSYEKL. The CDR3: CASSYGGPYNEQFF. The CDR3 nucleotides read TGCGCCAGCTCCTATGGAGGCCCCTACAATGAGCAGTTCTTC.

This clonotype showed up just a few times. The chain is built from TRBV6-6 and TRBJ1-3; 7 nucleotides align to TRBD1. V lost 0 bases, J lost 2 bases, and 1 base stayed unmatched. Per the germline V gene, CDR1 is MNHNY and CDR2 is SVGAGI (reference sequence). The CDR3 is 15 residues long. The CDR3, as DNA: TGTGCCAGCAGTTACTCGACAGGGCCTGGAAACACCATATATTTT. Translating it yields CASSYSTGPGNTIYF.

This clonotype was counted only a few times. The CDR3 DNA reads TGTGCCAGCAGAAGACAGGGGTCCGAATATGGCTACACCTTC. As protein: CASRRQGSEYGYTF. The genes are TRBV6-1 and TRBJ1-2; 8 nucleotides match TRBD1. Germline V lookup: CDR1 MNHNS, CDR2 SASEGT. The CDR3 consists of 14 residues. J gave up 5 bases and V 6 bases, and 8 bases lay outside the gene matches.

Of note for this clonotype: Given a much more abundant clone one base away, this may be a read error. The chain combines TRBV12-3 or TRBV12-4 with TRBJ1-1; D uncertain. V lost 6 bases to trimming and J lost 4 bases, with 15 bases between them. This CDR3 has 14 amino acids. The CDR3 loop reads CASRASWSLTEAFF. The CDR3, as DNA: TGTGCCAGCAGAGCCTCATGGTCACTCACTGAAGCTTTCTTT.

This chain uses TRBV10-3 with TRBJ2-6; no definite D call. V gave up 7 bases and J gave up 0 bases, with 10 bases separating them. This CDR3 is 15 amino acids long. From germline, CDR1 is ENHRY and CDR2 SYGVKD. The CDR3 sequence: CAIKPTISGANVLTF. The DNA for the CDR3 is TGTGCCATCAAACCCACAATCTCTGGGGCCAACGTCCTGACTTTC.

In this sample, this clonotype turned up a few times. The chain uses TRBV5-1 and TRBJ1-1; 8 nucleotides agree with TRBD1. This CDR3 is 15 amino acids long. CDR1 SGHRS and CDR2 YFSETQ come from the germline V gene. Unmatched junction bases numbered 6, after V lost 4 bases and J lost 1 base. CDR3 protein: CASSPAGTGNTEAFF. The CDR3 coding sequence is TGCGCCAGCAGCCCCGCCGGGACAGGGAACACTGAAGCTTTCTTT.

This clonotype has more than one count but fewer than ten. CDR3 nucleotide sequence: TGTGCCATCAGTGAGTCGAAGACCCAAGAGACCCAGTACTTC. Protein product: CAISESKTQETQYF. The chain has TRBV10-3 and TRBJ2-5; D is unclear. The germline gives CDR1 ENHRY, CDR2 SYGVKD. V lost 0 bases, J lost 1 base, and 6 bases lay in between. The length of the CDR3 is 14 residues.

V gene TRBV20-1 combines with J gene TRBJ2-3, with no clear D. CDR1 DFQATT and CDR2 SNEGSKA come from the germline V gene (reference sequence). The ends were cut back, 6 bases at V and 2 bases at J, with 9 bases in the middle. The CDR3 runs to 12 residues. The CDR3 reads CSAQEYTDTQYF. CDR3 bases: TGCAGTGCCCAGGAGTACACAGATACGCAGTATTTT.

The sample holds many counts of this clonotype. The chain employs TRBV6-1 and TRBJ2-1; 9 bases map to TRBD2. Germline V gives CDR1 MNHNS, CDR2 SASEGT. The CDR3 is 17 residues long. J lost 8 bases, V lost 5 bases, and 16 bases had no gene match. CDR3 nucleotide sequence: TGTGCCAGCAGTTCCACGACTACGAGCGGGAGGACGCATGAGCAGTTCTTC. Its protein product is CASSSTTTSGRTHEQFF.